These 6 T cell receptor beta chains came from one sample sequenced in a study of CXCR3-negative and CXCR3-positive naive CD8 T cells. Findings and caveats of the study: Researchers report that CXCR3-positive naive cells carry more hydrophobic TRB CDR3s than CXCR3-negative naive cells.

Which antigens these TCRs recognize remains unknown. The authors prepared UMI-labeled TRB cDNA libraries by 5' RACE. TCRdb reworked the 5' RACE reads into one entry per CDR3 protein, no DNA. The sample yields just under 65,000 distinct CDR3 sequences, of which the top ten take up 4.8%. Source material: naive CXCR3+ CD8+ T cells from blood. Subset given: CD45RO-CCR7+CD27+CD95- naive CD8+ T cells expressing CXCR3 (TNR3+). Source of these receptors: a human donor in good health. Some clones in this sample may be carry-over from other donors' samples.

The chain employs TRBV27 and TRBJ2-5; TCRdb selects TRBD2, and the lack of DNA leaves this call unchecked. Germline V gene data show CDR1 as MNHEY and CDR2 as SMNVEV (reference sequence). The CDR3 totals 17 residues. The CDR3: CASSLTAGLARQETQYF.

The chain carries TRBV7-2 and TRBJ1-5; the TRBD1 assignment by TCRdb is unverifiable without DNA. Germline CDR1 SGHTA, CDR2 FQGNSA. There are 15 residues in the CDR3. CDR3: CASSFYREEGQPQHF.

Its frequency marks this clonotype as medium-sized. This chain links TRBV4-3 with TRBJ2-2; TCRdb names TRBD2, which stays unverified in the absence of DNA. CDR1 and CDR2 from the germline V gene are LGHNA and YSLEER. The CDR3 runs 20 residues. CDR3: CASSQETLGGGAAFTGELFF.

The chain recombines TRBV29-1 with TRBJ2-1; the TCRdb D gene call, TRBD2, has no DNA to confirm it. Per the germline V gene, CDR1 is SQVTM and CDR2 is ANQGSEA. This CDR3 region has 16 residues. Here the CDR3 reads CSVPPHTAPEGNEQFF.

The chain combines TRBV21-1 with TRBJ1-5. TRBV21-1 is termed a pseudogene. The CDR3 is made up of 16 amino acids. CDR3 sequence: CASSKTSDKPCQPQHF.

The chain has TRBV29-1 and TRBJ1-2; the TRBD1 assignment by TCRdb is unverifiable without DNA. The CDR3 length is 13 residues. The V gene's germline CDR1 is SQVTM and CDR2 ANQGSEA. This chain's CDR3 is CSMRRGQGYGYTF.